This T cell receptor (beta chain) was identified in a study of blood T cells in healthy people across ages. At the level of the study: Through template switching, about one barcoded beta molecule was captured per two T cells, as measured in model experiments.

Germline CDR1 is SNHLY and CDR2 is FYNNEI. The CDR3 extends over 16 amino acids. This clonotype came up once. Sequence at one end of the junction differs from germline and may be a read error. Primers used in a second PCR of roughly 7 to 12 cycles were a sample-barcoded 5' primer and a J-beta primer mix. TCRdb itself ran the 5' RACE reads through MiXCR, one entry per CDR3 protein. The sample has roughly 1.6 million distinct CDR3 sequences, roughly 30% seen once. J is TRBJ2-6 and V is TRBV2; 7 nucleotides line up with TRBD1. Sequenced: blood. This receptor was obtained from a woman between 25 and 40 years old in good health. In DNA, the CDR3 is TGTGCCAGTAGTGGAACAGGGGTAGCTGGGGCCAACGTCCTGACTTTC. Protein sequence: CASSGTGVAGANVLTF.